Below are 27 T cell receptor beta chains sequenced from a single sample in a study of a mutant IDH1 vaccine in newly diagnosed glioma. Generated by immunoSEQ multiplex PCR, the TCRdb table keeps only in-frame clones and is missing some. Altogether approximately 62,000 clones are present, around 84% being singletons, with the ten largest covering about 4.2%. For these receptors, no antigen is known. As for time point: week 35, safety follow-up. Each dose of the vaccine consisted of 300 ug of mutant IDH1 20-mer peptide, with topical imiquimod. The material was PBMCs, obtained from a glioma patient whose treatment included an IDH1 peptide vaccine. These receptors came from a man younger than 45 with glioma.

The gene calls are TRBV7-9 and TRBJ2-6; D unclear. V gave up 1 base and J gave up 0 bases, with 10 bases separating them. The CDR3 is 17 residues long. Looked up from germline, CDR1 is SEHNR and CDR2 is FQNEAQ (reference sequence). This chain's CDR3 is CASSLGASSSGANVLTF. DNA for the CDR3: TGTGCCAGCAGCTTAGGAGCGAGTAGCTCTGGGGCCAACGTCCTGACTTTC.

This clone was found a few times. The V and J genes are TRBV28 and TRBJ1-5; D ambiguous. Trimming took 3 bases from V and 3 from J, leaving 12 bases between them. Germline V gene lookup returns CDR1 MDHEN and CDR2 SYDVKM. CDR3 length: 15 residues. CDR3 sequence reads: CASSFVGPDNQPQHF. CDR3 DNA: TGTGCCAGCAGTTTCGTCGGGCCGGACAATCAGCCCCAGCATTTT. The entire variable domain, with the rest obtained from reference TRBV28 and TRBJ1-5, is as follows: DVKVTQSSRYLVKRTGEKVFLECVQDMDHENMFWYRQDPGLGLRLIYFSYDVKMKEKGDIPEGYSVSREKKERFSLILESASTNQTSMYLCASSFVGPDNQPQHFGDGTRLSIL.

The V and J genes are TRBV4-1 and TRBJ2-5, with 11 bases that match TRBD2. Germline V CDR1 and CDR2: MGHRA, YSYEKL. Trimming cost V 4 bases and J 5 bases; bases outside gene matches: 6. The CDR3 has 15 residues. For the CDR3, the DNA is TGCGCCAGCAGCCTCACTAGCGGGGGCTGGGAGACCCAGTACTTC. This codes for CASSLTSGGWETQYF.

This chain connects TRBV27 to TRBJ2-7, with D maybe TRBD1 (6 bases). The length of the CDR3 is 14 residues. V lost 3 bases to trimming and J lost 2 bases, with 11 bases between them. Germline V gene lookup returns CDR1 MNHEY and CDR2 SMNVEV (reference sequence). CDR3 DNA sequence: TGTGCCAGCAGTTTCGTGGACAGAACCTACGAGCAGTACTTC. It translates to CASSFVDRTYEQYF.

The gene calls are TRBV27 and TRBJ1-6, with no clear D. Germline CDR1 reads MNHEY; CDR2 reads SMNVEV (reference sequence). This CDR3 comprises 14 residues. Trimming shortened V by 5 bases and J by 10 bases, and 15 bases separated the two germline ends. The CDR3 DNA follows: TGTGCCAGCAGTACTCAGTACTCGGGGTCACCCCTCCACTTT. Its translation is CASSTQYSGSPLHF.

This clone has a single count. This chain joins TRBV28 and TRBJ2-7; 7 bases line up with TRBD1. The CDR3 is 14 amino acids. CDR1 and CDR2 from the germline V gene are MDHEN and SYDVKM. The V segment lost 2 bases and the J segment 5 bases; nucleotides outside the gene matches: 6. The CDR3 protein is CASSLRQGRHEQYF. The DNA of the CDR3 is TGTGCCAGCAGTTTAAGACAGGGAAGGCACGAGCAGTACTTC.

This rearrangement joins TRBV29-1 to TRBJ2-2; 9 bases agree with TRBD2. After removal of 5 bases from V and 5 bases from J, the junction contained 6 bases not matched to a gene. The CDR3 totals 14 residues. CDR1 is SQVTM, CDR2 ANQGSEA, per germline. CDR3 protein: CSVWAGGQTGELFF. The CDR3 DNA sequence: TGCAGCGTTTGGGCGGGGGGGCAAACCGGGGAGCTGTTTTTT.

The chain couples TRBV20-1 to TRBJ1-1, with D unclear. The ends were cut back, 3 bases at V and 8 bases at J, with 10 bases in the middle. The germline gives CDR1 DFQATT, CDR2 SNEGSKA (reference sequence). The CDR3 totals 11 residues. This CDR3 reads CSASPQREAFF. The CDR3 DNA is TGCAGTGCTAGCCCACAGAGAGAAGCTTTCTTT.

J is TRBJ1-5 and V is TRBV28, with D possibly TRBD1 on 5 matching bases. Trimming removed 6 bases at V and 0 bases at J, with 12 bases between. Germline lookup yields CDR1 MDHEN and CDR2 SYDVKM. The CDR3 loop spans 15 amino acids. In DNA form, the CDR3 reads TGTGCCAGCAGCCGCCGGGGGGATAGCAATCAGCCCCAGCATTTT. Its translation: CASSRRGDSNQPQHF.

The chain combines TRBV9 with TRBJ1-2; D not resolved. The V and J ends lost 0 bases and 2 bases respectively, with 8 bases between them. The CDR3 runs to 14 residues. CDR1 and CDR2 (germline): SGDLS, YYNGEE. The CDR3 DNA reads TGTGCCAGCAGCGTAGCAATGGAAAACTATGGCTACACCTTC. It translates to CASSVAMENYGYTF.

V gene TRBV28 combines with J gene TRBJ2-1; no clear D gene. Germline assignment: CDR1 MDHEN and CDR2 SYDVKM. Between the trimmed V and J ends, which lost 3 bases and 0 bases, there was a span of 6 bases. The CDR3 totals 14 residues. The CDR3 spells CASSLAVSYNEQFF. Here the CDR3 DNA reads TGTGCCAGCAGTTTGGCGGTCTCCTACAATGAGCAGTTCTTC.

The chain recombines TRBV5-1 with TRBJ2-2; no clear D. In germline, CDR1 is SGHRS, CDR2 YFSETQ. The CDR3 is made up of 17 amino acids. V was trimmed by 0 bases and J by 0 bases, leaving 12 bases between them. CDR3 region: CASSLEVSLANTGELFF. The CDR3 DNA reads TGCGCCAGCAGCTTGGAGGTCAGCTTAGCGAACACCGGGGAGCTGTTTTTT.

The chain couples TRBV2 to TRBJ1-3; D ambiguous. Trimming left V 4 bases short and J 0 bases short, with 13 bases between. The CDR3 is made up of 16 amino acids. CDR1 and CDR2 from the germline V gene are SNHLY and FYNNEI. The CDR3 spells CASSAFPGRSGNTIYF. The CDR3 bases are TGTGCCAGCAGTGCCTTCCCCGGCCGCTCTGGAAACACCATATATTTT.

This clone was counted once. This chain connects TRBV6-5 to TRBJ1-2; D remains ambiguous. The CDR3 has 15 residues. Trimming left V 6 bases short and J 3 bases short, with 17 bases between. Germline V gene sequence: CDR1 MNHEY, CDR2 SVGAGI. DNA of the CDR3: TGTGCCAGCAGCCCAAAGCGGCAGACACACTATGGCTACACCTTC. Its translation is CASSPKRQTHYGYTF.

The chain employs TRBV18 and TRBJ1-2; D uncertain. Germline V gene data show CDR1 as KGHSH and CDR2 as LQKENI. V was pared by 1 base and J by 6 bases, with 12 bases between. The CDR3 runs to 14 residues. The DNA of the CDR3 is TGTGCCAGCTCACCACGTAGGGAGGCGGATGGCTACACCTTC. Its translation: CASSPRREADGYTF.

This clone was seen just once. This sequence joins TRBV11-2 and TRBJ2-1; 9 bases align to TRBD2. CDR1 is SGHAT, CDR2 FQNNGV, per germline. The CDR3 contains 17 residues. The V gene end was trimmed by 7 bases and the J gene end by 0 bases; junction bases not matched to a gene: 10. As DNA, the CDR3 is TGTGCCAGCAATCCTCGGCTAGCGGGGAGCTCCTACAATGAGCAGTTCTTC. It translates to CASNPRLAGSSYNEQFF.

This chain links TRBV4-2 with TRBJ2-3; D unresolved. The germline V gene encodes CDR1 LGHNA and CDR2 YNFKEQ. This CDR3 spans 16 amino acids. The V end was cut by 0 bases, the J end by 3 bases, with 13 bases between. The CDR3 here is CASSQELRSLTDTQYF. For the CDR3, the DNA is TGTGCCAGCAGCCAAGAGTTGCGCTCGCTGACAGATACGCAGTATTTT.

This chain joins TRBV27 and TRBJ2-3; D remains unclear. Looked up from germline, CDR1 is MNHEY and CDR2 is SMNVEV (reference sequence). The CDR3 is 15 amino acids. The germline V and J ends were trimmed by 2 bases and 0 bases, with 9 bases remaining between them. The CDR3 spells CASSLLETSTDTQYF. The CDR3 DNA is TGTGCCAGCAGTTTACTGGAGACTAGCACAGATACGCAGTATTTT.

The V and J genes are TRBV9 and TRBJ2-5; D is unclear. CDR1 and CDR2 from the germline V gene are SGDLS and YYNGEE. The CDR3 totals 13 residues. Trimming left V 4 bases short and J 5 bases short, with 12 bases between. CDR3 protein: CASSQDQGETQYF. Written as DNA, the CDR3 is TGTGCCAGCAGCCAGGACCAAGGGGAGACCCAGTACTTC.

The chain's CDR3 is CASSLGFSDTEAFF. The CDR3 DNA sequence: TGCGCCAGCAGCTTGGGGTTCTCTGACACTGAAGCTTTCTTT. This chain links TRBV5-1 with TRBJ1-1; D is unresolved. The CDR3 runs to 14 residues. The ends were cut back, 0 bases at V and 3 bases at J, with 9 bases in the middle. CDR1 and CDR2 (germline): SGHRS, YFSETQ.

This chain joins TRBV18 and TRBJ1-2, with 9 bases lining up with TRBD1. Germline assignment: CDR1 KGHSH and CDR2 LQKENI. This CDR3 has 14 residues. V shed 3 bases, J shed 7 bases, and the junction held 6 bases outside the gene matches. The CDR3 here is CASSPTGDRAGYTF. The DNA of the CDR3 is TGTGCCAGCTCACCCACCGGGGACAGGGCTGGCTACACCTTC.

The chain employs TRBV2 and TRBJ2-7, with 10 bases aligning to TRBD1. The CDR3 runs to 19 residues. V was clipped by 4 bases and J by 0 bases; unmatched bases: 15. Germline V lookup: CDR1 SNHLY, CDR2 FYNNEI. The CDR3 is CASSGVGTGVLIGSYEQYF. The CDR3 DNA sequence: TGTGCCAGCAGTGGGGTAGGGACAGGGGTACTCATAGGCTCCTACGAGCAGTACTTC.

A few counts support this clone. This chain joins TRBV9 and TRBJ2-1, with 10 bases lining up with TRBD2. This CDR3 spans 15 amino acids. V shed 1 base, J shed 5 bases, and the junction held 3 bases outside the gene matches. Germline lookup yields CDR1 SGDLS and CDR2 YYNGEE. The CDR3 coding sequence is TGTGCCAGCAGCGTATCTACTAGCGGGGACAATGAGCAGTTCTTC. Protein product: CASSVSTSGDNEQFF.

The chain recombines TRBV20-1 with TRBJ1-1; D remains ambiguous. CDR3 length equals 11 residues. CDR1 and CDR2 (germline): DFQATT, SNEGSKA (reference sequence). V was trimmed by 4 bases and J by 1 base, leaving 4 bases between them. CDR3 sequence reads: CSATENTEAFF. The CDR3 DNA is TGCAGTGCTACGGAGAACACTGAAGCTTTCTTT.

The V and J genes are TRBV2 and TRBJ2-5; 7 nucleotides align to TRBD1. Germline V lookup: CDR1 SNHLY, CDR2 FYNNEI. This CDR3 spans 17 amino acids. The J segment lost 1 base and the V segment lost 3 bases, leaving 11 bases of the junction unmatched. The CDR3 region has the DNA TGTGCCAGCAGTGAGTTTGCCGGGACAGCAGCCCAAGAGACCCAGTACTTC. Translation gives CASSEFAGTAAQETQYF.

This sequence joins TRBV5-1 and TRBJ1-2; possible D gene TRBD1, 5 bases. The CDR3 loop spans 16 amino acids. V was cut by 0 bases and J by 5 bases, with 17 bases left in between. Germline V gene data show CDR1 as SGHRS and CDR2 as YFSETQ. The CDR3 sequence is CASSLAMAGRAYGYTF. The CDR3, as DNA: TGCGCCAGCAGCTTGGCCATGGCAGGGAGGGCGTATGGCTACACCTTC.

This rearrangement joins TRBV7-9 to TRBJ1-6, with 9 nucleotides matching TRBD1. The CDR3 has 16 amino acids. Trimming at V came to 3 bases and at J to 10 bases, leaving 10 bases not matched to a gene. Per the germline V gene, CDR1 is SEHNR and CDR2 is FQNEAQ (reference sequence). The CDR3 nucleotides are TGTGCCAGCAGCTTCGGGGGGACAGGGAAAGAATCACCCCTCCACTTT. As protein: CASSFGGTGKESPLHF.